The present TCR beta chain was sequenced within a study of post-analysis software for immune sequencing data (dated by TCRdb to between 2014 and 2016). For the study in its entirety: Recorded disease courses included relapsing-remitting, secondary progressive and progressive-relapsing multiple sclerosis, with some patients lacking subtype annotation. A subset of samples was prepared in parallel using single-end sample barcoding, then pooled and co-amplified after Illumina adapter ligation. The multiple sclerosis patient repertoires were compared with about a dozen previously published healthy control repertoires from donors aged roughly 6 to 25 years. On the study overall, not on this receptor specifically: Significantly higher frequencies in patients than in controls were found for five or six TRBV segments, including TRBV5-6, TRBV5-1 and TRBV20-1. Direct clustering with F measure showed strong co-clustering of samples prepared in the same batch, prompting a batch-effect correction. The multiple sclerosis patient group was slightly younger than the control group. Compared with controls, multiple sclerosis patients had significantly lower normalized Chao1 diversity, a finding suggesting substantial peripheral T-cell clonal expansion.

Reading the germline V gene gives CDR1 SNHLY and CDR2 FYNNEI. Trimming at the junction amounts to 1 base on V and 7 bases on J, and the germline ends lie 10 bases apart. The CDR3 measures 13 amino acids from cysteine to phenylalanine. Kept here is only the CDR3 DNA, which spans 39 bases and is read in frame from base 1. Libraries came from PCR. Sequencing used an Illumina HiSeq 2500. To reduce PCR and sequencing biases, unique molecular identifiers were incorporated into the TCR beta cDNA libraries. Some 500,000 cDNA molecules were obtained per 1 to 10 million input T cells, so each molecule approximated one T cell. Patient libraries were prepared and sequenced with the same protocol used for the earlier healthy control dataset. Within a given batch, samples were prepared together, multiplexed and sequenced on the same HiSeq lane. The published analysis was carried out like this. MIGEC was used to process the raw barcoded reads, and molecular identifier groups with only a single read were discarded before consensus assembly and CDR3 extraction. Clonotype tables were post-analysed with VDJtools, normalizing diversity by down-sampling all datasets to the smallest sample size. In repertoire overlap clustering, CDR3 amino acid sequences, but not nucleotide sequences, were matched to correct batch-related cross-sample contamination. The public reads were reanalyzed by TCRdb: fastp trimming at Q25, MiXCR alignment, in-frame beta chains only. Each record represents a unique CDR3 protein, reported with the most common genes and DNA among its rows. These V and J calls are TCRdb output, not the study's own analysis. This sample holds 750,000 to 950,000 distinct CDR3 sequences; about half were observed only once. The ten largest clones represent just under 5% of the sample.

Points on this clonotype: This clone's antigen is unknown. No base qualities exist here, and no much larger clone lies one base off it.

TCR beta repertoires were profiled from peripheral blood of roughly 13 young patients with multiple sclerosis to demonstrate the VDJtools post-analysis software. The multiple sclerosis patients were children and adolescents ranging in age from about 6 to 16 years. The origin of this receptor is a girl between 5 and 17 years old with multiple sclerosis. The rearranged segments are TRBV2 and TRBJ1-2; the D gene remains uncertain. Source material: blood. DNA sequence: TGTGCCAGCAGTGAAGTCGCAACTAGTGGCTACACCTTC. Translated, this is CASSEVATSGYTF. With all but the CDR3 taken from the reference TRBV2 and TRBJ1-2 genes, the full variable domain is: EPEVTQTPSHQVTQMGQEVILRCVPISNHLYFYWYRQILGQKVEFLVSFYNNEISEKSEIFDDQFSVERPDGSNFTLKIRSTKLEDSAMYFCASSEVATSGYTFGSGTRLTVV.